The 8 T cell receptor beta chains listed next were all sequenced from one sample in a study of blood T cell repertoires in COVID-19. Sequencing used immunoSEQ multiplex PCR; TCRdb keeps in-frame clones, though not all of them. This sample has under 250,000 clones; 70% to 90% occur once, and the top ten carry 2.9%. Sequenced: peripheral blood. The receptors were sampled from a middle-aged man who had recovered from COVID-19.

The chain couples TRBV24-1 to TRBJ1-2; D may be TRBD1 (5 bases). This CDR3 is 15 amino acids long. Germline CDR1 KGHDR, CDR2 SFDVKD. Trimming pared 3 bases from V and 0 bases from J, leaving 10 bases between. The CDR3 sequence is CATSDPKQANYGYTF. CDR3 DNA sequence: TGTGCCACCAGTGATCCAAAACAGGCTAACTATGGCTACACCTTC.

J is TRBJ2-1 and V is TRBV3-1 (or the pseudogene TRBV3-2); TRBD2 aligns across 13 bases. The CDR3 sequence is 16 residues long. The germline V gene encodes CDR1 LGHDT and CDR2 YNNKEL (reference sequence). J gave up 7 bases and V 3 bases, and 6 bases lay outside the gene matches. The CDR3 loop reads CASSQLGTSGTNEQFF. CDR3 bases: TGTGCCAGCAGCCAGTTAGGGACTAGCGGGACTAATGAGCAGTTCTTC.

This chain links TRBV27 with TRBJ2-1; 10 nucleotides match TRBD2. V gave up 4 bases and J gave up 6 bases; unmatched junction bases: 12. CDR1 is MNHEY, CDR2 SMNVEV, per germline (reference sequence). The CDR3 extends over 17 amino acids. The CDR3 DNA reads as TGTGCCAGCAGTTGGGGGCCGAACAGACTAGCGGGCAATGAGCAGTTCTTC. It is translated as CASSWGPNRLAGNEQFF.

The chain links TRBV27 to TRBJ2-1, with D perhaps matching TRBD1 (6 bases). Germline V gene lookup returns CDR1 MNHEY and CDR2 SMNVEV (reference sequence). Trimming shortened V by 6 bases and J by 12 bases, and 21 bases separated the two germline ends. CDR3 length: 14 amino acids. The CDR3 DNA sequence: TGTGCCAGCAGGAGATACAGGGATTCCGGTGGGCAGTTCTTC. Translation gives CASRRYRDSGGQFF.

The chain is built from TRBV6-6 and TRBJ1-6, with 7 bases fitting TRBD1. The CDR3 is made up of 16 amino acids. Germline CDR1 MNHNY, CDR2 SVGAGI (reference sequence). The V segment lost 2 bases and the J segment 8 bases; nucleotides outside the gene matches: 9. The CDR3 region is CASSYKRGGTDSPLHF. CDR3 DNA: TGTGCCAGCAGTTACAAACGAGGGGGCACGGATTCACCCCTCCACTTT.

The chain carries TRBV19 and TRBJ1-5; TRBD1 might be the D (6 bases). The V and J ends lost 1 base and 1 base respectively, with 11 bases between them. This CDR3 comprises 16 residues. Per the germline V gene, CDR1 is LNHDA and CDR2 is SQIVND (reference sequence). The CDR3 is CASSIVGGASNQPQHF. In DNA, the CDR3 is TGTGCCAGTAGTATAGTAGGGGGGGCAAGCAATCAGCCCCAGCATTTT.

The chain employs TRBV5-1 and TRBJ2-1; TRBD1 matches 7 bases. Germline CDR1 reads SGHRS; CDR2 reads YFSETQ. CDR3 length: 15 residues. After removal of 3 bases from V and 0 bases from J, the junction contained 3 bases not matched to a gene. DNA of the CDR3: TGCGCCAGCAGCTCACAGGGGAGCTCCTACAATGAGCAGTTCTTC. This translates into CASSSQGSSYNEQFF.

The CDR3, as DNA: TGCGCCAGCAGCCCGACCTGGGGAGTTGGGACAGATACGCAGTATTTT. Its protein is CASSPTWGVGTDTQYF. This rearrangement joins TRBV5-1 to TRBJ2-3; a weak D match, TRBD2 (5 bases). Germline V gene data show CDR1 as SGHRS and CDR2 as YFSETQ. Trimming shortened V by 4 bases and J by 3 bases, and 18 bases separated the two germline ends. This CDR3 is built from 16 residues.